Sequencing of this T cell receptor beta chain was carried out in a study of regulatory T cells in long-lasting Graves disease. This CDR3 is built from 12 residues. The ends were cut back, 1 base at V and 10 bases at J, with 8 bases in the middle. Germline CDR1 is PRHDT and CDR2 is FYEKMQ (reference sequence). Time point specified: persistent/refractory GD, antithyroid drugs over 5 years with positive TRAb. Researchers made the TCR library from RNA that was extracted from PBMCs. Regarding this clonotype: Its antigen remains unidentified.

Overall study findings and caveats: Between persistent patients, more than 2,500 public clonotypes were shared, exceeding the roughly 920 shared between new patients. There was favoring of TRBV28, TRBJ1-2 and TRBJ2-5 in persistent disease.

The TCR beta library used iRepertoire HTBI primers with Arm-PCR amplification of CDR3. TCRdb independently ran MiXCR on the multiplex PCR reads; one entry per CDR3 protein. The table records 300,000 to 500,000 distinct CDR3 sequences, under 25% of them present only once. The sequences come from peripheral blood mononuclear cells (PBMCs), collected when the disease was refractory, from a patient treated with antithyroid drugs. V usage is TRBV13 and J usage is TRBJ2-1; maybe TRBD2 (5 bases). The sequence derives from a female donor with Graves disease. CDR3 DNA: TGTGCCAGCAGCTTAGATTCGGGGGAGCAGTTCTTC. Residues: CASSLDSGEQFF.